This TCR beta chain derives from a study of T cells in Graves' hyperthyroidism and ophthalmopathy. Findings of the study overall: In blood, most of the thyroid clonotypes expanded above 0.001 were also present.

Disease lasting under 3 months, a NOSPECS grade of at least 4, and a Clinical Activity Score of at least 3 were features of the ophthalmopathy patients. Pregnant or lactating patients were excluded, as were those with uncontrolled infection or other autoimmune disease. Cells are PBMCs isolated from over 7.5 ml of fresh blood. For this clonotype: Its specificity is not known.

Amplification targeted TCR beta CDR3 regions from RNA transcripts. HTBI primers were employed in a first-round RT-PCR of the TCR CDR3. TCRdb called the multiplex PCR reads again in MiXCR, with one record for every CDR3 protein. The table lists around 570,000 distinct CDR3 sequences, just under 20% of them singletons. Germline V CDR1 and CDR2: SEHNR, FQNEAQ (reference sequence). V was clipped by 2 bases and J by 4 bases; unmatched bases: 7. The CDR3 is made up of 16 amino acids. This sequence originates from a man aged 35-49 years with Graves' ophthalmopathy. The chain recombines TRBV7-9 with TRBJ2-1, with 8 bases identical to TRBD2. The material sequenced was blood. CDR3 region: CASSLQLTSGYNEQFF. CDR3 nucleotide sequence: TGTGCCAGCAGCTTACAGCTCACTAGCGGTTACAATGAGCAGTTCTTC.